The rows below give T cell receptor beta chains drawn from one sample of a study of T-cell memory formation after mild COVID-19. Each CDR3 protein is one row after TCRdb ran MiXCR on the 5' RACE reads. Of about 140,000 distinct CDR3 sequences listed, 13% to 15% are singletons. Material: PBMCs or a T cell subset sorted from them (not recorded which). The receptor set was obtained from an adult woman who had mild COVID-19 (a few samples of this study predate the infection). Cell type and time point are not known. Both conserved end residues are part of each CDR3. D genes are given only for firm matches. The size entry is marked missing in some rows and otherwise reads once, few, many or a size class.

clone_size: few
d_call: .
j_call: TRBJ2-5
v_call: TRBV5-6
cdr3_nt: TGTGCCAGCAGCTTGGGTCAGGGAGTACGAGAGACCCAGTACTTC
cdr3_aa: CASSLGQGVRETQYF

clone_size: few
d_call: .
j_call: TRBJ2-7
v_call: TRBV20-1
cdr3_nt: TGCAGTGCCAAACCCTCTGGCTACAGTCGATTACTATCGGCTTACGAGCAGTACTTC
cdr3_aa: CSAKPSGYSRLLSAYEQYF

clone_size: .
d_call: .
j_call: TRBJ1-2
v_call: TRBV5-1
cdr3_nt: TGCGCCAGCAGCCCCGAGTTGGGACGCTATGGCTACACCTTC
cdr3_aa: CASSPELGRYGYTF

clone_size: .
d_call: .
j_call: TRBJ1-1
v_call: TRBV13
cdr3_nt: TGTGCCAGCAGCCCGATGGCGGGGAAAGGGAACACTGAAGCTTTCTTT
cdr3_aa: CASSPMAGKGNTEAFF

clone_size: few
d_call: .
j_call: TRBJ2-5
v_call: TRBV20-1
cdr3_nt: TGCAGTGCTAGAGATATTGAGGGGGCCGGGGGTGAGACCCAGTACTTC
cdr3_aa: CSARDIEGAGGETQYF

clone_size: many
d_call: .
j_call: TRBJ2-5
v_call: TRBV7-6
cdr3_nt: TGTGCCAGCAGCCCTACGGGTTGGTTGGAGACCCAGTACTTC
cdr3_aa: CASSPTGWLETQYF

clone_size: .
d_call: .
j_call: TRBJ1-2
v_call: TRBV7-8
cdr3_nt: TGTGCCAGCAGCTCAAATCCGGAAGAGTATGGCTACACCTTC
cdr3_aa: CASSSNPEEYGYTF

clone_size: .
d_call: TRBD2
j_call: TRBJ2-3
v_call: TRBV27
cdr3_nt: TGTGCCAGCAGTCCCCTCGAGGGAGCGGGGTGGGACACAGATACGCAGTATTTT
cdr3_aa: CASSPLEGAGWDTDTQYF

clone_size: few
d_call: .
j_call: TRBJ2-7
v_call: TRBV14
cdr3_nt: TGTGCCAGCAGCCATGGAGCTTGGGATGTGGACTACGAGCAGTACTTC
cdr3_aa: CASSHGAWDVDYEQYF

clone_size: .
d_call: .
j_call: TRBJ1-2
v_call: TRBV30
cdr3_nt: TGTGCCTGGAGTGTATTCGAACATCTTCATGGCTACACCTTC
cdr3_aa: CAWSVFEHLHGYTF